Here is one TCR beta chain with its context. Its antigen is still unknown. The data were obtained in a study of shared clonotypes between healthy human individuals. Study-wide points: A few donors showed sharing of approximately 5% of naive CD4 clonotypes.

Several immunoSEQ 96-well plates shared each subset's DNA, each plate a replicate. Sorted-subset replicate PCRs used about 190 ng of genomic DNA. This amount corresponded to about 30,000 T cell genomes. Sequencing was performed with immunoSEQ multiplex PCR; in TCRdb, only in-frame clones are kept and a portion is missing. The table lists 2,500,000 or so clones, around 94% of them singletons. The ends were cut back, 3 bases at V and 4 bases at J, with 18 bases in the middle. The CDR3 runs 16 residues. The germline V gene encodes CDR1 MNHEY and CDR2 SMNVEV (reference sequence). Splitting of CD4+ cells produced CD45RA+ naive and CD45RA-negative memory subsets.

This clonotype originated in a man aged 18 to 29 in good health. Sequenced: naive CD4+ T cells sorted from blood. Documented subset: CD45RA+ positively selected. V usage is TRBV27 and J usage is TRBJ1-2; a possible D gene is TRBD1 (5 bases). The CDR3 sequence is CASSLGPKGIGYGYTF. The CDR3, as DNA: TGTGCCAGCAGTTTGGGCCCTAAGGGGATCGGCTATGGCTACACCTTC.